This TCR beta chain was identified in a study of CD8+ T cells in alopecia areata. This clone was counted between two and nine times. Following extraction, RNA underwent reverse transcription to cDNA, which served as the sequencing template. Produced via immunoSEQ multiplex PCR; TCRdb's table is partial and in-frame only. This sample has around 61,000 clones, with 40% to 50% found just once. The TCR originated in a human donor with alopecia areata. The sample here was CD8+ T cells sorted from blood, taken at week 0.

CDR3 nucleotides: TGTGCCAGCAGTGTGCGGCCGGAGGTCGTCGGCACAGATACGCAGTATTTT. Its translation: CASSVRPEVVGTDTQYF. This chain uses TRBV2 with TRBJ2-3, with a possible D match to TRBD2 (5 bases). V lost 4 bases and J 1 base, leaving 18 bases between the germline ends. Germline V gene lookup returns CDR1 SNHLY and CDR2 FYNNEI. The CDR3 totals 17 residues.